The rows below give T cell receptor beta chains drawn from one sample of a study of T cell repertoires in cytomegalovirus infection. TCRdb used MiXCR to reprocess the reads, holding one entry per CDR3 protein. The table lists some 700,000 distinct CDR3 sequences, 35% to 40% of them singletons. Sequenced material: PBMCs. The receptor set was obtained from a human donor in good health (CMV status not recorded). Some clones in this sample may be carry-over from other donors' samples. The CDR3 runs from the conserved cysteine through the conserved F or W. D genes are given only for firm matches. Clone size, where shown, is once, few, many, or a class for clones that have expanded.

cdr3_length: 16; j_call: TRBJ2-5; v_call: TRBV7-2; d_call: TRBD2; clone_size: many; cdr3_nt: TGTGCCAGCAGCTTGCTAGCGGGAAGGGTCCAAGAGACCCAGTACTTC; cdr3_aa: CASSLLAGRVQETQYF
cdr3_length: 13; j_call: TRBJ1-1; v_call: TRBV7-2; d_call: -; clone_size: -; cdr3_nt: TGTTCCAGCAGCTTATTGGGCAATACTGAAGCTTTCTTT; cdr3_aa: CSSSLLGNTEAFF
cdr3_length: 14; j_call: TRBJ2-1; v_call: TRBV28; d_call: TRBD2; clone_size: -; cdr3_nt: TGTGCCAGCAGGCCGGGAGGGCCCCACAATGAGCAGTTCTTC; cdr3_aa: CASRPGGPHNEQFF
cdr3_length: 16; j_call: TRBJ1-6; v_call: TRBV6-1; d_call: TRBD1; clone_size: many; cdr3_nt: TGTGCCAGCAGTGATCCCTCGACAGGGTTCGAATCACCCCTCCACTTT; cdr3_aa: CASSDPSTGFESPLHF
cdr3_length: 14; j_call: TRBJ2-7; v_call: TRBV11-2; d_call: TRBD2; clone_size: few; cdr3_nt: TGTGCCAGCAGCCCACGACTAGCGGGAGTCGAGCAGTACTTC; cdr3_aa: CASSPRLAGVEQYF
cdr3_length: 15; j_call: TRBJ1-1; v_call: TRBV20-1; d_call: TRBD1; clone_size: few; cdr3_nt: TGCAGTGCTAGTCTAGACAGGGGGCGCGCCACTGAAGCTTTCTTT; cdr3_aa: CSASLDRGRATEAFF
cdr3_length: 14; j_call: TRBJ1-2; v_call: TRBV5-1; d_call: -; clone_size: few; cdr3_nt: TGCGCCAGCAGGCTGAGCGGGGATGAAAGTGGCTACACCTTC; cdr3_aa: CASRLSGDESGYTF
cdr3_length: 15; j_call: TRBJ2-7; v_call: TRBV27; d_call: -; clone_size: few; cdr3_nt: TGTGCCAGCAGTTTATTCCTTGCCAGCGCCTACGAGCAGTACTTC; cdr3_aa: CASSLFLASAYEQYF
cdr3_length: 17; j_call: TRBJ2-1; v_call: TRBV27; d_call: TRBD2; clone_size: -; cdr3_nt: TGTGCCAGCAGTCCGGGGGGGGGACCAAGCTCCTACAATGAGCAGTTCTTC; cdr3_aa: CASSPGGGPSSYNEQFF
cdr3_length: 14; j_call: TRBJ2-3; v_call: TRBV29-1; d_call: TRBD1; clone_size: -; cdr3_nt: TGCAGCTTCCCTCCGGGACAGGGTACAGATACGCAGTATTTT; cdr3_aa: CSFPPGQGTDTQYF
cdr3_length: 13; j_call: TRBJ1-1; v_call: TRBV2; d_call: TRBD1; clone_size: -; cdr3_nt: TGTGCCAGCAGTGAAAGACAGGGGGCTGAAGCTTTCTTT; cdr3_aa: CASSERQGAEAFF
cdr3_length: 14; j_call: TRBJ1-4; v_call: TRBV7-6; d_call: -; clone_size: -; cdr3_nt: TGTGCCAGCAGCTTCGGGAGGCGCTCTGAAAAACTGTTTTTT; cdr3_aa: CASSFGRRSEKLFF
cdr3_length: 15; j_call: TRBJ1-5; v_call: TRBV6-5; d_call: TRBD1; clone_size: few; cdr3_nt: TGTGCCAGCAGTTACGGGACAGGACGAAATCAGCCCCAGCATTTT; cdr3_aa: CASSYGTGRNQPQHF
cdr3_length: 16; j_call: TRBJ1-1; v_call: TRBV27; d_call: -; clone_size: -; cdr3_nt: TGTGCCAGCAGTTGGTCTGCTGGGGCAATAAACACTGAAGCTTTCTTT; cdr3_aa: CASSWSAGAINTEAFF
cdr3_length: 16; j_call: TRBJ1-5; v_call: TRBV28; d_call: -; clone_size: few; cdr3_nt: TGTGCCAGCAGTCCTCTCATGGGCAGGGTCAATCAGCCCCAGCATTTT; cdr3_aa: CASSPLMGRVNQPQHF
cdr3_length: 15; j_call: TRBJ1-1; v_call: TRBV7-8; d_call: -; clone_size: few; cdr3_nt: TGTGCCAGCAGCGTGTACAATGCCCGGGGGGATGAAGCTTTCTTT; cdr3_aa: CASSVYNARGDEAFF
cdr3_length: 14; j_call: TRBJ1-1; v_call: TRBV9; d_call: -; clone_size: few; cdr3_nt: TGTGCCAGCAGCGTGGGTCACATGAACACTGAAGCTTTCTTT; cdr3_aa: CASSVGHMNTEAFF
cdr3_length: 14; j_call: TRBJ2-1; v_call: TRBV29-1; d_call: TRBD2; clone_size: -; cdr3_nt: TGCAGCGCGGTCGGGGGGGATTCTTACAATGAGCAGTTCTTC; cdr3_aa: CSAVGGDSYNEQFF
cdr3_length: 15; j_call: TRBJ2-2; v_call: TRBV6-5; d_call: -; clone_size: -; cdr3_nt: TGTGCCAGCAGTTACTCGCCCGGGCGCACCGGGGATCTGTTTTTT; cdr3_aa: CASSYSPGRTGDLFF
cdr3_length: 13; j_call: TRBJ1-1; v_call: TRBV19; d_call: TRBD1; clone_size: few; cdr3_nt: TGTGCCAGTATTGACAGGGCGAACACTGAAGCTTTCTTT; cdr3_aa: CASIDRANTEAFF
cdr3_length: 16; j_call: TRBJ1-3; v_call: TRBV7-2; d_call: -; clone_size: many; cdr3_nt: TGTGCCAGCAGCCTAGCGGCTACAAGGTCTGGAAACACCATATATTTT; cdr3_aa: CASSLAATRSGNTIYF
cdr3_length: 15; j_call: TRBJ2-7; v_call: TRBV7-9; d_call: TRBD2; clone_size: -; cdr3_nt: TGTGCCAGCAGCCAAGGGACTAGCGGTTTCTACGAGCAGTACTTC; cdr3_aa: CASSQGTSGFYEQYF